Shown below are 8 T cell receptor beta chains from a single sample sequenced in a study of T cell changes during pregnancy in multiple sclerosis. Profiling relied on immunoSEQ multiplex PCR, and the TCRdb table lists in-frame clones only, not all of them. This table holds tens of thousands of clones, over 85% found once. The sample here was peripheral blood, taken in the first trimester of pregnancy. The receptors derive from a female donor with multiple sclerosis, enrolled in a pregnancy study.

This clone has only a few counts. The chain links TRBV30 to TRBJ1-1; no firm D call. V shed 3 bases and J shed 0 bases, with 11 bases lying between them. CDR1 is GTSNPN, CDR2 SVGIG, per germline (reference sequence). The CDR3 has 14 residues. The CDR3 protein is CAWSPSFMNTEAFF. The DNA of the CDR3 is TGTGCCTGGAGCCCCAGTTTCATGAACACTGAAGCTTTCTTT.

This clone was counted once. The chain carries TRBV14 and TRBJ1-2; D may be TRBD1 (5 bases). In germline, CDR1 is SGHDN, CDR2 FVKESK. Trimming removed 1 base from V and 3 bases from J, with 6 bases in between. The CDR3 consists of 13 residues. The CDR3, as DNA: TGTGCCAGCAGCCAAGGGGGGGACTATGGCTACACCTTC. Amino acid sequence: CASSQGGDYGYTF.

This clone was seen a single time. This rearrangement joins TRBV5-1 to TRBJ2-3, with 16 bases aligning to TRBD2. With 4 bases clipped from V and 3 bases from J, the junction kept 11 bases outside the gene matches. Per the germline V gene, CDR1 is SGHRS and CDR2 is YFSETQ. The CDR3 runs 19 residues. The CDR3 nucleotides read TGCGCCAGCAGCCGATTCGGGACTAGCGGGAGGGCCGGGACAGATACGCAGTATTTT. This gives the protein CASSRFGTSGRAGTDTQYF.

For the CDR3, the DNA is TGTGCCAGCAGTTACTCGGGGAGGGAGGGCAATCAGCCCCAGCATTTT. It encodes CASSYSGREGNQPQHF. The V and J genes are TRBV6-5 and TRBJ1-5; D call uncertain. Per the germline V gene, CDR1 is MNHEY and CDR2 is SVGAGI. The CDR3 covers 16 residues. V lost 0 bases, J lost 2 bases, and 11 bases lay in between.

This clone was picked up a small number of times. The chain carries TRBV19 and TRBJ1-1; TRBD1 aligns across 8 bases. The CDR3 loop spans 13 amino acids. V lost 6 bases to trimming and J lost 4 bases; unmatched junction nucleotides: 4. Looked up from germline, CDR1 is LNHDA and CDR2 is SQIVND (reference sequence). The CDR3 region has the DNA TGTGCCAGTAGATCGACAGGGGTCACTGAAGCTTTCTTT. It translates to CASRSTGVTEAFF.

Only one count was recorded for this clone. The chain carries TRBV4-1 and TRBJ1-5; 11 nucleotides match TRBD1. CDR3 length: 17 amino acids. The ends lost 0 bases at V and 7 bases at J; junction bases unmatched: 8. The germline CDR1 and CDR2 sequences are MGHRA and YSYEKL. CDR3 sequence: CASSQERGGQGVQPQHF. The CDR3 DNA follows: TGCGCCAGCAGCCAAGAAAGGGGGGGACAGGGGGTCCAGCCCCAGCATTTT.

V gene TRBV5-1 combines with J gene TRBJ2-5; TRBD1 matches at 10 bases. The CDR3 spans 13 residues. J gave up 3 bases and V 7 bases, and 3 bases lay outside the gene matches. Germline-derived CDR1 and CDR2 are SGHRS and YFSETQ. CDR3 protein: CASQDRGKETQYF. The CDR3 region has the DNA TGCGCCAGCCAGGACAGGGGGAAAGAGACCCAGTACTTC.

The chain uses TRBV4-1 and TRBJ2-3; no reliable D call. Germline V gene data show CDR1 as MGHRA and CDR2 as YSYEKL. With 2 bases removed from V and 7 bases from J, the gap between germline ends came to 10 bases. There are 13 residues in the CDR3. The CDR3 reads CASSQYNTHTQYF. CDR3 coding DNA: TGCGCCAGCAGCCAATACAATACACATACGCAGTATTTT.